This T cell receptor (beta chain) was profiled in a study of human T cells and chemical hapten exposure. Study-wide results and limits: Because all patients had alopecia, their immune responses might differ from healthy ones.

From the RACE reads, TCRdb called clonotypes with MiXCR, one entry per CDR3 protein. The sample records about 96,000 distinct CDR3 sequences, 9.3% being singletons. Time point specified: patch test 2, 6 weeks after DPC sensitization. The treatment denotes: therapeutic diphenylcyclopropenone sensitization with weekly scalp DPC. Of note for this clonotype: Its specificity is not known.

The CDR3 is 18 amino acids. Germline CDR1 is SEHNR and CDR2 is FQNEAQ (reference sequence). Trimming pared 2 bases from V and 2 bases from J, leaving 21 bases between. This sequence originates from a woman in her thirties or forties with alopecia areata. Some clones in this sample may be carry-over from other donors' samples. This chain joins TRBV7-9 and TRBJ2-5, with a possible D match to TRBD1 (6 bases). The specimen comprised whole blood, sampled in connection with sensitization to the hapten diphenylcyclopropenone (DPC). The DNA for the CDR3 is TGTGCCAGCAGCTTATCACAGGGATTCTCGGACGCGCAAGAGACCCAGTACTTC. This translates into CASSLSQGFSDAQETQYF.